This TCR beta chain came from a study of blood T cell repertoires in COVID-19. Profiling relied on immunoSEQ multiplex PCR, and the TCRdb table lists in-frame clones only, not all of them. The repertoire has fewer than 100,000 clones, about 80% of them found once; the top ten carry roughly 25%. This CDR3 region has 15 residues. V lost 1 base to trimming and J lost 6 bases; unmatched junction nucleotides: 7. Germline V gene sequence: CDR1 SGHTA, CDR2 FQGNSA. V is TRBV7-2 and J is TRBJ2-7, with 9 bases that match TRBD1. The sequence was obtained from a man between 70 and 80 years old with acute or convalescent COVID-19. The sample was peripheral blood. CDR3 DNA sequence: TGTGCCAGCAGCTTAGTGACGGGACAGGGCTCCGAGCAGTACTTC. Translated, it gives CASSLVTGQGSEQYF. Based on the CDR3 plus reference TRBV7-2 and TRBJ2-7, the full variable domain is GAGVSQSPSNKVTEKGKDVELRCDPISGHTALYWYRQSLGQGLEFLIYFQGNSAPDKSGLPSDRFSAERTGGSVSTLTIQRTQQEDSAVYLCASSLVTGQGSEQYFGPGTRLTVT.